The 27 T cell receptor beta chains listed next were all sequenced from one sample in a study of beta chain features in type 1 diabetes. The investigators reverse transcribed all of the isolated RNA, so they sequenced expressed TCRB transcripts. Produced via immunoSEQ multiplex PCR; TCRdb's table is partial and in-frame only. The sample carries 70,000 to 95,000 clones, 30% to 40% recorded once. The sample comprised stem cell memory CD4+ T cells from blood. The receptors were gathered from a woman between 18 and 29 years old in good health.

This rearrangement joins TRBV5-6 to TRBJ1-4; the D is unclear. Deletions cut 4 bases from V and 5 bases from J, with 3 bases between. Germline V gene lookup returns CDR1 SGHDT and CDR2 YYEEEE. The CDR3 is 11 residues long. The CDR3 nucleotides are TGTGCCAGCAGCCAAAATGAAAAACTGTTTTTT. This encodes CASSQNEKLFF. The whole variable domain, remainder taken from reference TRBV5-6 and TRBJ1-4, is DAGVTQSPTHLIKTRGQQVTLRCSPKSGHDTVSWYQQALGQGPQFIFQYYEEEERQRGNFPDRFSGHQFPNYSSELNVNALLLGDSALYLCASSQNEKLFFGSGTQLSVL.

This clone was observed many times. CDR3 in amino acids: CASSFGRGHGYTF. CDR3 DNA sequence: TGTGCCAGCAGCTTCGGCAGGGGCCATGGCTACACCTTC. V gene TRBV7-9 combines with J gene TRBJ1-2; the D gene is possibly TRBD1 (6 bases). The CDR3 is 13 residues long. From germline, CDR1 is SEHNR and CDR2 FQNEAQ (reference sequence). Trimming took off 3 bases at V and 6 bases at J, with 11 bases between the two ends.

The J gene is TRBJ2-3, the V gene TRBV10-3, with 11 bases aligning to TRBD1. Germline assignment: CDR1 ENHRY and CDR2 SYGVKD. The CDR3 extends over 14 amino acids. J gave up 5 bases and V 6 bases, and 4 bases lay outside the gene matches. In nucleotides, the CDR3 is TGTGCCATCAGGAGGGGACAGGGGGGAGATACGCAGTATTTT. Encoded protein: CAIRRGQGGDTQYF.

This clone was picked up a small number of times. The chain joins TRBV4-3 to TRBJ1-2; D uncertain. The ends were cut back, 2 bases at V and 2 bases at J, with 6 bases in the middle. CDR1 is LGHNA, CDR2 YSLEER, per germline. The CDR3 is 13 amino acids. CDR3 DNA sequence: TGCGCCAGCAGCCAACCGGGAAACTATGGCTACACCTTC. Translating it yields CASSQPGNYGYTF.

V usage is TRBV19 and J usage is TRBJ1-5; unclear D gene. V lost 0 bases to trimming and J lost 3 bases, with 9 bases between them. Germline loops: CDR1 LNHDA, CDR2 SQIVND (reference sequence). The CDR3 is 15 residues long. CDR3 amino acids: CASSIESSYNQPQHF. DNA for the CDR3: TGTGCCAGTAGTATAGAGTCCAGTTACAATCAGCCCCAGCATTTT.

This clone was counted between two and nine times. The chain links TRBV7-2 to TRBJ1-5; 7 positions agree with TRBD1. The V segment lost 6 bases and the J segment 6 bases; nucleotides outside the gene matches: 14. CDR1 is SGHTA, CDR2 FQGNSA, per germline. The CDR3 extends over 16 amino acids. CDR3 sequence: CASSQRPTGTAQPQHF. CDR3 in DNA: TGTGCCAGCAGTCAGAGACCGACAGGGACGGCTCAGCCCCAGCATTTT.

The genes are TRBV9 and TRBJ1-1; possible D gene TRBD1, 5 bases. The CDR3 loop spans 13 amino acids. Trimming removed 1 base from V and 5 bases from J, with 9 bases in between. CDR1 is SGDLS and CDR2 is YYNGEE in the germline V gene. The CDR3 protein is CASSVMGGTEAFF. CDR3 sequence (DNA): TGTGCCAGCAGCGTAATGGGGGGTACTGAAGCTTTCTTT.

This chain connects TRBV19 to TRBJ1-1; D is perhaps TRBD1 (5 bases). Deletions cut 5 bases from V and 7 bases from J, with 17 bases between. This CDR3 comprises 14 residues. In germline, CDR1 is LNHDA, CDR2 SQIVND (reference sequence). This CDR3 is CASSRSRDVGEAFF. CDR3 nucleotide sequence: TGTGCCAGTAGTCGCTCCAGGGATGTCGGTGAAGCTTTCTTT. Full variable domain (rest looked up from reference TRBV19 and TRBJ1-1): DGGITQSPKYLFRKEGQNVTLSCEQNLNHDAMYWYRQDPGQGLRLIYYSQIVNDFQKGDIAEGYSVSREKKESFPLTVTSAQKNPTAFYLCASSRSRDVGEAFFGQGTRLTVV.

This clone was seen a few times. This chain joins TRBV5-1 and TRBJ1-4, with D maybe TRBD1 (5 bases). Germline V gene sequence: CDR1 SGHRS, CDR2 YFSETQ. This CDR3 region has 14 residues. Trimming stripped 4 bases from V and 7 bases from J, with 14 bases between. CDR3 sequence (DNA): TGCGCCAGCAGCCCCCCAGGGTTTTCTGAAAAACTGTTTTTT. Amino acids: CASSPPGFSEKLFF.

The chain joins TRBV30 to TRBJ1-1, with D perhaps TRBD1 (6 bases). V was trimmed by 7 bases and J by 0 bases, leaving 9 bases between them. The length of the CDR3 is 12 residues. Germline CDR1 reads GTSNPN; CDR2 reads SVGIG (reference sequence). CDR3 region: CAFSGVNTEAFF. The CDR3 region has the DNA TGTGCCTTTTCAGGGGTGAACACTGAAGCTTTCTTT.

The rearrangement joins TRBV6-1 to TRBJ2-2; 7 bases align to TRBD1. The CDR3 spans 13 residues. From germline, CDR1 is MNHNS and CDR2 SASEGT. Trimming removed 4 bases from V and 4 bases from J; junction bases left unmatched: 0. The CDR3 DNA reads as TGTGCCAGCAGTGGACAGGGCACCGGGGAGCTGTTTTTT. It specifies CASSGQGTGELFF.

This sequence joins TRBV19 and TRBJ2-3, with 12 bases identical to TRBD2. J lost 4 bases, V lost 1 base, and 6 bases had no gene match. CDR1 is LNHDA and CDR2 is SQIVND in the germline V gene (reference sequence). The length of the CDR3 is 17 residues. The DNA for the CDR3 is TGTGCCAGTAGTATAGGAGGGGGACTAGCGGGTGCAGATACGCAGTATTTT. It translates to CASSIGGGLAGADTQYF.

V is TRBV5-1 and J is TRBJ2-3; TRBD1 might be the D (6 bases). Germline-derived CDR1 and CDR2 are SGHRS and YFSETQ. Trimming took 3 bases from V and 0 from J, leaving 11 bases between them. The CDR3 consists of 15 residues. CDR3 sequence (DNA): TGCGCCAGCAGCTCGGGACAACTCAGCACAGATACGCAGTATTTT. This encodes CASSSGQLSTDTQYF.

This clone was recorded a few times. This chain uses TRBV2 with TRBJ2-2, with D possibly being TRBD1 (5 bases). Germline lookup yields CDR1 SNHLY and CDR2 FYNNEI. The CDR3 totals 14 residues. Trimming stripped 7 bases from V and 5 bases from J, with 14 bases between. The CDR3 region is CASIETALTGELFF. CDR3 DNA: TGTGCCAGCATTGAGACAGCTTTGACCGGGGAGCTGTTTTTT. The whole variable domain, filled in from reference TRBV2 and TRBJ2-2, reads EPEVTQTPSHQVTQMGQEVILRCVPISNHLYFYWYRQILGQKVEFLVSFYNNEISEKSEIFDDQFSVERPDGSNFTLKIRSTKLEDSAMYFCASIETALTGELFFGEGSRLTVL.

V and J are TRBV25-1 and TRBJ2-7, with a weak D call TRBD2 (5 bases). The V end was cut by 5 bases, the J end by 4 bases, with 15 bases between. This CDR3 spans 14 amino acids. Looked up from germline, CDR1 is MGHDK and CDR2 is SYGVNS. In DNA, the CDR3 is TGTGCCAGCAGTTCCCCCGGAGCGGCTTACGAGCAGTACTTC. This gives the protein CASSSPGAAYEQYF.

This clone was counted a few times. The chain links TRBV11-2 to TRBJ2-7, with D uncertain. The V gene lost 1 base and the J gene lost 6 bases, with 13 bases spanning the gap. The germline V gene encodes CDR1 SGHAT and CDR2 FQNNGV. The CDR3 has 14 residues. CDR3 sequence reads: CASSLVASPSEQYF. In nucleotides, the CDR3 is TGTGCCAGCAGCTTAGTAGCCAGTCCAAGCGAGCAGTACTTC.

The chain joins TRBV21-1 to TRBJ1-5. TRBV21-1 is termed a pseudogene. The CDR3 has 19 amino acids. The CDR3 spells CASSKVGGRRYPRNQPQHF. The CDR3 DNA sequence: TGTGCCAGCAGCAAAGTGGGAGGAAGACGGTACCCCCGCAATCAGCCCCAGCATTTT.

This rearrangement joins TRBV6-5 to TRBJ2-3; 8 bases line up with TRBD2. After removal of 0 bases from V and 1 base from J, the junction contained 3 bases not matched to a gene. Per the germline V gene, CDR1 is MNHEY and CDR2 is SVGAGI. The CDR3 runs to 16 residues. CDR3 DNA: TGTGCCAGCAGTTACTCAGCGGGAGTGGGCACAGATACGCAGTATTTT. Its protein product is CASSYSAGVGTDTQYF.

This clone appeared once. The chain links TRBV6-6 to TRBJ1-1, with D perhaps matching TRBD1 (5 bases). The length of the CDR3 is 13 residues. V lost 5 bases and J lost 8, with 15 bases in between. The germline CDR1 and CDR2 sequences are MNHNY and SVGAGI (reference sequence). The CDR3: CASSPTQGREAFF. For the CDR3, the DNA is TGTGCCAGCAGTCCCACTCAGGGAAGGGAAGCTTTCTTT.

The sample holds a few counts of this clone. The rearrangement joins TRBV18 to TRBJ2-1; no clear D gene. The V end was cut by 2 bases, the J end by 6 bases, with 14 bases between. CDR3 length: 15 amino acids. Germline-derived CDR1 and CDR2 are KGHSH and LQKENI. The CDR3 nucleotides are TGTGCCAGCTCACCAGGAGAAGAACTCCTCAATGAGCAGTTCTTC. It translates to CASSPGEELLNEQFF.

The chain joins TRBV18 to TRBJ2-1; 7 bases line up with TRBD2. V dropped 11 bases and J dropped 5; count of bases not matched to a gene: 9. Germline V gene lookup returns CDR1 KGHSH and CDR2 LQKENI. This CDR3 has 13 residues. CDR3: CACSAGDDNEQFF. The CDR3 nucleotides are TGTGCCTGTTCCGCGGGAGACGACAATGAGCAGTTCTTC.

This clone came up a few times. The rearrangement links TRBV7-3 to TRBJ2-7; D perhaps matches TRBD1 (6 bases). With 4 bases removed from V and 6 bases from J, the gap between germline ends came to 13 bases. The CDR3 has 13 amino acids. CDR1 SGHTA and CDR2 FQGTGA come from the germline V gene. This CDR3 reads CASSSQAGAEQYF. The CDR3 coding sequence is TGTGCCAGCAGCTCTCAGGCAGGGGCCGAGCAGTACTTC. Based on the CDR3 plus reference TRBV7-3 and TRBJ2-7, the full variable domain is GAGVSQTPSNKVTEKGKYVELRCDPISGHTALYWYRQSLGQGPEFLIYFQGTGAADDSGLPNDRFFAVRPEGSVSTLKIQRTERGDSAVYLCASSSQAGAEQYFGPGTRLTVT.

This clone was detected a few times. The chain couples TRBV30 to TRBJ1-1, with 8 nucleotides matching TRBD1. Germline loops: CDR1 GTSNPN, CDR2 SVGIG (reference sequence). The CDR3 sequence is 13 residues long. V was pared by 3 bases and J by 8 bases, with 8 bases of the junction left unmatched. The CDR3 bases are TGTGCCTGGAGAGACGGACAGGGCACCGAAGCTTTCTTT. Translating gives CAWRDGQGTEAFF.

CDR3 sequence (DNA): TGCGCCAGCAGCTTTGACAGTCTCCCAGATACGCAGTATTTT. Its translation: CASSFDSLPDTQYF. The rearrangement joins TRBV5-1 to TRBJ2-3, with D perhaps TRBD1 (5 bases). This CDR3 spans 14 amino acids. In germline, CDR1 is SGHRS, CDR2 YFSETQ. Between the trimmed V and J ends, which lost 2 bases and 4 bases, there was a span of 11 bases.

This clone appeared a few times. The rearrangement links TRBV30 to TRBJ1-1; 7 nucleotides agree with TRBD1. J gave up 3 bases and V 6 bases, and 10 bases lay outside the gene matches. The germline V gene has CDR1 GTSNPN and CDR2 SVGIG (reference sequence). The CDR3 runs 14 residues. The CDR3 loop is CACLTQGQDTEAFF. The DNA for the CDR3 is TGTGCCTGCCTCACACAGGGGCAGGACACTGAAGCTTTCTTT.

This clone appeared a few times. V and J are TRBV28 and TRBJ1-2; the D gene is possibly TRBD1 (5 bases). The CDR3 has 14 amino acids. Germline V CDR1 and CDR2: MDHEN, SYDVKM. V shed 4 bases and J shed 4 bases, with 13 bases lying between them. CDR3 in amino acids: CASSSHGQGYGYTF. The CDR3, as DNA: TGTGCCAGCAGTTCCCACGGACAAGGCTATGGCTACACCTTC.

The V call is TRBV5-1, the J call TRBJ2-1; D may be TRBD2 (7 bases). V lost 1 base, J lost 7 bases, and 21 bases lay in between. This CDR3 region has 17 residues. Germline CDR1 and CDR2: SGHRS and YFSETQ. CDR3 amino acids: CASSLLLGASGRNEQFF. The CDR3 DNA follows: TGCGCCAGCAGCTTGCTATTGGGGGCTAGCGGTAGGAATGAGCAGTTCTTC.